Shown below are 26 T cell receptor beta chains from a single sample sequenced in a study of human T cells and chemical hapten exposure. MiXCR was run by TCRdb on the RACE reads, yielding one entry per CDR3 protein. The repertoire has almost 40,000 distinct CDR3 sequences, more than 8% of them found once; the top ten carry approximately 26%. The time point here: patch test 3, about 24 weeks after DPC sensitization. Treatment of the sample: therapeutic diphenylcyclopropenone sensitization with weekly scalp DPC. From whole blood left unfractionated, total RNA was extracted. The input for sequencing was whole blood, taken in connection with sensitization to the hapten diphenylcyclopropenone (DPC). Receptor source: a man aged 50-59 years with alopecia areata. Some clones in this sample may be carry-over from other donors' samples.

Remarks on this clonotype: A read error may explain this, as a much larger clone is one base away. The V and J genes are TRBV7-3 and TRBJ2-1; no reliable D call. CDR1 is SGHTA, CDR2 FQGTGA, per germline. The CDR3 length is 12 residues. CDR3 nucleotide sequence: TGTGCCAGCAGCCTAGGCTACAATGAGCAGCTCTTC. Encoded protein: CASSLGYNEQLF. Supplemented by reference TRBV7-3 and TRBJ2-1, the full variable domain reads GAGVSQTPSNKVTEKGKYVELRCDPISGHTALYWYRQSLGQGPEFLIYFQGTGAADDSGLPNDRFFAVRPEGSVSTLKIQRTERGDSAVYLCASSLGYNEQLFGPGTRLTVL.

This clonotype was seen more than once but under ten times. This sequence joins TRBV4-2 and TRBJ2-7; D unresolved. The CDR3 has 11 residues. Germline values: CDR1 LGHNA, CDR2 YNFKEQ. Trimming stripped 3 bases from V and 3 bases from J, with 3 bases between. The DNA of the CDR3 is TGTGCCAGCAGCCAGAACTACGAGCAGTACTTC. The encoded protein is CASSQNYEQYF.

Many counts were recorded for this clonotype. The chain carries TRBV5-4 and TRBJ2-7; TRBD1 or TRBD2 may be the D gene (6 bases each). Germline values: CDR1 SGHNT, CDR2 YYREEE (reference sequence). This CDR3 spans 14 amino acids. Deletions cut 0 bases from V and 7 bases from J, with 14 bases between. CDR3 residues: CASSLEGGGREQYF. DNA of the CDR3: TGTGCCAGCAGCTTGGAAGGTGGGGGGCGGGAGCAGTACTTC. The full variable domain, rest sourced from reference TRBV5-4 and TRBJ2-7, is ETGVTQSPTHLIKTRGQQVTLRCSSQSGHNTVSWYQQALGQGPQFIFQYYREEENGRGNFPPRFSGLQFPNYSSELNVNALELDDSALYLCASSLEGGGREQYFGPGTRLTVT.

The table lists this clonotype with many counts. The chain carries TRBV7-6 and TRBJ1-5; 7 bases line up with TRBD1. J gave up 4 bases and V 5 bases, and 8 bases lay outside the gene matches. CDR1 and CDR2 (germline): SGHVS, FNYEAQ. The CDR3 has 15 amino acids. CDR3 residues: CASSKNRDSNQPQHF. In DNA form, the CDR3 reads TGTGCCAGCAGCAAAAACCGGGACAGTAATCAGCCCCAGCATTTT.

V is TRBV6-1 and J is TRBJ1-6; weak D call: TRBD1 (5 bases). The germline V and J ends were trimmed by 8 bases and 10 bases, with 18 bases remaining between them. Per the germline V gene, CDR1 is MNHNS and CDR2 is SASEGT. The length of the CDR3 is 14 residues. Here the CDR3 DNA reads TGTGCCAGCCCCTCGGGGACGTCGGACTCACCCCTCCACTTT. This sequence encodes CASPSGTSDSPLHF.

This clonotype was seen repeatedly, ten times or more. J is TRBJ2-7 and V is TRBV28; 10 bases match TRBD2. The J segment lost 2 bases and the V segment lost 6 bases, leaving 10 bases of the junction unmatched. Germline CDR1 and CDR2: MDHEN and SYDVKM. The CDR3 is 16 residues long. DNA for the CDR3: TGTGCCAGCAGCCCCCTCGCTAGCGGGAGACCCTACGAGCAGTACTTC. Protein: CASSPLASGRPYEQYF. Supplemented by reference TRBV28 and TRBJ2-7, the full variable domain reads DVKVTQSSRYLVKRTGEKVFLECVQDMDHENMFWYRQDPGLGLRLIYFSYDVKMKEKGDIPEGYSVSREKKERFSLILESASTNQTSMYLCASSPLASGRPYEQYFGPGTRLTVT.

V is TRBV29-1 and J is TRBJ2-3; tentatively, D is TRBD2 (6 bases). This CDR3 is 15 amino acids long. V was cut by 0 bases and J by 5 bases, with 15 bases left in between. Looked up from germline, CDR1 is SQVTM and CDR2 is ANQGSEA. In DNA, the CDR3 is TGCAGCGTTGAAGAAGAGGGGAGCGGGTTAGATACGCAGTATTTT. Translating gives CSVEEEGSGLDTQYF.

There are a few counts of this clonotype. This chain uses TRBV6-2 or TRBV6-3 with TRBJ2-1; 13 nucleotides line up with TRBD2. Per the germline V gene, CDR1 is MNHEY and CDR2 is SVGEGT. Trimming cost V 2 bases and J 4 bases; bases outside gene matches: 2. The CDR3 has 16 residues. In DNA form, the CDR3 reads TGTGCCAGCAGTTACGGGACTAGCGGGGTTTACAATGAGCAGTTCTTC. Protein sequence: CASSYGTSGVYNEQFF.

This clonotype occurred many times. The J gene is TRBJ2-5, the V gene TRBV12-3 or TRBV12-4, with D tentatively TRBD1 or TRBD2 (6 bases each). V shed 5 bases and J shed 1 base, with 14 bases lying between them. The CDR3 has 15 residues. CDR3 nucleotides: TGTGCCAGCAGTACCCGGCGGGACACCCAAGAGACCCAGTACTTC. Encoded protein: CASSTRRDTQETQYF.

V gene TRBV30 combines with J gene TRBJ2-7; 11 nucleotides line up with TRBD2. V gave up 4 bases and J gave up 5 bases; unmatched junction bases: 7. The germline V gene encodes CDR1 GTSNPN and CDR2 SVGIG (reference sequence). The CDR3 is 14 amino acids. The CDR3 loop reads CAWTTSGSEDEQYF. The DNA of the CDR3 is TGTGCCTGGACCACTAGCGGGAGTGAGGACGAGCAGTACTTC.

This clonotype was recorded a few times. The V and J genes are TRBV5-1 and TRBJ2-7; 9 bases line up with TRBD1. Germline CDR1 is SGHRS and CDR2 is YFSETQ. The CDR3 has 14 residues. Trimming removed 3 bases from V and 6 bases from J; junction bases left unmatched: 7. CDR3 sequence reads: CASSSGQGVIEQYF. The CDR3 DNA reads TGCGCCAGCAGCTCGGGACAGGGAGTGATCGAGCAGTACTTC.

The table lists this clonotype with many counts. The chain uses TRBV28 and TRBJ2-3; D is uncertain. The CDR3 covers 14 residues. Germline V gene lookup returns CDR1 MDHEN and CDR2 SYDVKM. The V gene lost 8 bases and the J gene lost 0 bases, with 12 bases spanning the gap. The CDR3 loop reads CASSPRLSTDTQYF. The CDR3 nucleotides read TGTGCCAGCTCGCCTCGGCTTAGCACAGATACGCAGTATTTT. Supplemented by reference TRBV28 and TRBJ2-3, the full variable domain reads DVKVTQSSRYLVKRTGEKVFLECVQDMDHENMFWYRQDPGLGLRLIYFSYDVKMKEKGDIPEGYSVSREKKERFSLILESASTNQTSMYLCASSPRLSTDTQYFGPGTRLTVL.

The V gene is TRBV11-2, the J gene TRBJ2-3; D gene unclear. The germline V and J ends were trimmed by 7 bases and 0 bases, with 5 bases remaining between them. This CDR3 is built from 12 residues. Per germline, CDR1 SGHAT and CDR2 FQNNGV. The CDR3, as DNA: TGTGCCAGCACTCCTAGCACAGATACGCAGTATTTT. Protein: CASTPSTDTQYF.

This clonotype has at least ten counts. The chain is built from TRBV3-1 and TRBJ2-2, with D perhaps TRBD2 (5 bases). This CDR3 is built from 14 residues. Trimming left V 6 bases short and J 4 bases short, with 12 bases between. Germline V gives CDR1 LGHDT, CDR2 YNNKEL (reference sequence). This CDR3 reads CASSGYGGTGELFF. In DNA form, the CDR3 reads TGTGCCAGCAGTGGCTACGGAGGCACCGGGGAGCTGTTTTTT.

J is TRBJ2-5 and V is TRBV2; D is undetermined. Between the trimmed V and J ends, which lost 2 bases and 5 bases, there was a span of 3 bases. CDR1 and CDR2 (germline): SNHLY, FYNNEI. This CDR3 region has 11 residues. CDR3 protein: CASSEWETQYF. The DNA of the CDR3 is TGTGCCAGCAGTGAATGGGAGACCCAGTACTTC.

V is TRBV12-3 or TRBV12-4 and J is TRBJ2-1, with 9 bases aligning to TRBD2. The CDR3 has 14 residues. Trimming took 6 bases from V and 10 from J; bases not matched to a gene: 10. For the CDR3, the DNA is TGTGCCAGCAGAACTCCGGGACTAGCTTCCGAGCAGTTCTTC. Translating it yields CASRTPGLASEQFF.

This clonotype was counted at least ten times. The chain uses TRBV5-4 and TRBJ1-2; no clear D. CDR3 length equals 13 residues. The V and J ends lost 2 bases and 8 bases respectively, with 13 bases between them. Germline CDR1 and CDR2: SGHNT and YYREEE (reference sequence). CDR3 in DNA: TGTGCCAGCAGCTTTGAGGCCCCCTGGGGCTACACCTTC. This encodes CASSFEAPWGYTF.

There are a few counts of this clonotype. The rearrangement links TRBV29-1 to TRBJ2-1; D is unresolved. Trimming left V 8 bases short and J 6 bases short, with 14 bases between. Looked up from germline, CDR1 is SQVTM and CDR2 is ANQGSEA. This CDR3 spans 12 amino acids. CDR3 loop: CSSGQNSNEQFF. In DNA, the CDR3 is TGCAGCTCGGGCCAGAACTCCAATGAGCAGTTCTTC.

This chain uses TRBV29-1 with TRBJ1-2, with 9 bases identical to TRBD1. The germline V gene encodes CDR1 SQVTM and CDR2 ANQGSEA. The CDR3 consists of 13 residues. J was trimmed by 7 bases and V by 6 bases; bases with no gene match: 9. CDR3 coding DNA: TGCAGCGTGCAAACAGGGGGCGCGGGTGGCTACACCTTC. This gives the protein CSVQTGGAGGYTF. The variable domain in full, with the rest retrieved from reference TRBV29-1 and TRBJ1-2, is SAVISQKPSRDICQRGTSLTIQCQVDSQVTMMFWYRQQPGQSLTLIATANQGSEATYESGFVIDKFPISRPNLTFSTLTVSNMSPEDSSIYLCSVQTGGAGGYTFGSGTRLTVV.

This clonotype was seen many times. CDR3: CASSTGQPRETQYF. CDR3 sequence (DNA): TGTGCCAGCAGCACGGGACAGCCGCGGGAGACCCAGTACTTC. The genes are TRBV11-2 and TRBJ2-5; TRBD1 matches 7 bases. V gave up 5 bases and J gave up 5 bases; unmatched junction bases: 8. Germline values: CDR1 SGHAT, CDR2 FQNNGV. This CDR3 comprises 14 residues.

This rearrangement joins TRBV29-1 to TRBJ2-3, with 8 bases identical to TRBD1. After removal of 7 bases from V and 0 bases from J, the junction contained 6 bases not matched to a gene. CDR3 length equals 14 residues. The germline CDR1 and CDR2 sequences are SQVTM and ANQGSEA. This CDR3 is CSASRQGSTDTQYF. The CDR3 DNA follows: TGCAGCGCTTCCCGACAGGGGAGCACAGATACGCAGTATTTT.

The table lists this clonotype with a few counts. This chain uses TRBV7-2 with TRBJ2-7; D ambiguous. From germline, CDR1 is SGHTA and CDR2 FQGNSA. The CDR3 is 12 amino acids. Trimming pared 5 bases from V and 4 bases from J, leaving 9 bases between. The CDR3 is CASSPRWYEQYF. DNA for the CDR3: TGTGCCAGCAGCCCCAGATGGTACGAGCAGTACTTC.

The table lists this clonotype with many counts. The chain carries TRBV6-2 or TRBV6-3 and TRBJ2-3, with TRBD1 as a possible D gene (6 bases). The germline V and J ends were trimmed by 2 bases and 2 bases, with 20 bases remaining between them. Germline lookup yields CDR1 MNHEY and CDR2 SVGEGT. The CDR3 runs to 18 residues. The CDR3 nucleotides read TGTGCCAGCAGTTACCCAGGCAGGGGATTGAGGACCACAGATACGCAGTATTTT. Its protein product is CASSYPGRGLRTTDTQYF.

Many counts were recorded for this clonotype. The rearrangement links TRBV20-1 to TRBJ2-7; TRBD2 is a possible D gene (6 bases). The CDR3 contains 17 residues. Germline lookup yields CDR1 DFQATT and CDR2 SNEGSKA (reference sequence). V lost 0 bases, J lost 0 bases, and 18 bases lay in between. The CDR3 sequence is CSARDSLRRDISYEQYF. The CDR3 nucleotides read TGCAGTGCTAGAGATTCCCTTCGGCGGGATATCTCCTACGAGCAGTACTTC.

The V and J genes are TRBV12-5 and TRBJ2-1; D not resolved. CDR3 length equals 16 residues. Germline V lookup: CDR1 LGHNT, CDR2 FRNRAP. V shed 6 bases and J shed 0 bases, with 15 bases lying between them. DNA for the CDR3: TGTGCTAGTGGAAAAGAGGTCTCGAGCTCCTACAATGAGCAGTTCTTC. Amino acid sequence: CASGKEVSSSYNEQFF.

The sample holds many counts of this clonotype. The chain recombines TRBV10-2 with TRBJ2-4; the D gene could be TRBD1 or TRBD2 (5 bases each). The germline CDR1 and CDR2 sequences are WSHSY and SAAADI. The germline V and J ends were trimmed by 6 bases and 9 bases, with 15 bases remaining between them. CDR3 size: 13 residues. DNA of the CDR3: TGCGCCAGCAGGAAGGCCGAGAGGGGCATTCAGTACTTC. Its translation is CASRKAERGIQYF.